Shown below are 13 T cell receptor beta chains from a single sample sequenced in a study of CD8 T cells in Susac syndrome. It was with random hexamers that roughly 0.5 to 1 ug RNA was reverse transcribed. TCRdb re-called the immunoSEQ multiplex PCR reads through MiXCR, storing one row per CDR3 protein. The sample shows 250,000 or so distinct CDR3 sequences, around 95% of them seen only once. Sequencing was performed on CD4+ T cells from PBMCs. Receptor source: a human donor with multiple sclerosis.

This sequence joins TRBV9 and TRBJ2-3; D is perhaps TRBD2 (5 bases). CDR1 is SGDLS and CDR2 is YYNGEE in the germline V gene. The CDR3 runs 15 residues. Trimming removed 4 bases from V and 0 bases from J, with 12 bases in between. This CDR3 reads CASSFDGGSTDTQYF. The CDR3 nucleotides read TGTGCCAGCAGCTTCGATGGAGGCAGCACAGATACGCAGTATTTT.

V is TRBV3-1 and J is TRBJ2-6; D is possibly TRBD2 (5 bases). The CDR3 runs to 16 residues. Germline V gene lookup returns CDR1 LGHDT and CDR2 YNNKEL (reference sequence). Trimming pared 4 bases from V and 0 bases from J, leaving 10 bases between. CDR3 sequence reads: CASSPIRDSGANVLTF. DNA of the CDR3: TGTGCCAGCAGCCCGATCCGGGACTCTGGGGCCAACGTCCTGACTTTC.

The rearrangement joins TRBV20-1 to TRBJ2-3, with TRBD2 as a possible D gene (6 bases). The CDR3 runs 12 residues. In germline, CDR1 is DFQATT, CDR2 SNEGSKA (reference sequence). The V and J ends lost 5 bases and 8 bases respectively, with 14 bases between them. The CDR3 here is CSASNAGGTQYF. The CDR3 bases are TGCAGTGCTTCCAACGCCGGGGGTACGCAGTATTTT.

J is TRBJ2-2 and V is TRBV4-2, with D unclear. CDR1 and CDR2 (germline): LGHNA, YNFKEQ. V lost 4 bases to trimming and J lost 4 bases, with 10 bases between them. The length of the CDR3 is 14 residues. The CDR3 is CASSRDPTTGELFF. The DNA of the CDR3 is TGTGCCAGCAGCCGCGATCCCACCACCGGGGAGCTGTTTTTT.

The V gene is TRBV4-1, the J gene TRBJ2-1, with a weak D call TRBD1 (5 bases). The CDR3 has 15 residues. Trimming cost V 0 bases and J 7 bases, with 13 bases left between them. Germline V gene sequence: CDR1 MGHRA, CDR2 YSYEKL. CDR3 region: CASSQDLGATNEQFF. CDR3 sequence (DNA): TGCGCCAGCAGCCAAGATTTAGGGGCTACAAATGAGCAGTTCTTC.

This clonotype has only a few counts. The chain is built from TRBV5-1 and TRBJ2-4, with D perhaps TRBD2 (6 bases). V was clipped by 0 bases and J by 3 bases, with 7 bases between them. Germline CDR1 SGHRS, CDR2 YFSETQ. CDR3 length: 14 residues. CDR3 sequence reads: CASSLGEDKNIQYF. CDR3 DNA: TGCGCCAGCAGCTTGGGGGAGGACAAAAACATTCAGTACTTC.

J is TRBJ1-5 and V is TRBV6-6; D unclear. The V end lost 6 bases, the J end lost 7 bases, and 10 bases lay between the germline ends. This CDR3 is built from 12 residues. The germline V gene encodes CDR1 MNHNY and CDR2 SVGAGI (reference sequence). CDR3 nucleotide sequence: TGTGCCAGCAGGGAAGGCGAGCAGCCCCAGCATTTT. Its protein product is CASREGEQPQHF.

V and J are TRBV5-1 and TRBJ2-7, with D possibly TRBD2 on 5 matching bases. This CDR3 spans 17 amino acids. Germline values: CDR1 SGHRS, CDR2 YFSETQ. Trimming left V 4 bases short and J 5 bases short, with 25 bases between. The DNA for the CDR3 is TGCGCCAGCAGCCAAGGGCCGATTAGCGAAGGCCTGGACGAGCAGTACTTC. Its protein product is CASSQGPISEGLDEQYF. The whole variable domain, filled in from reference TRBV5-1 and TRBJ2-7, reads KAGVTQTPRYLIKTRGQQVTLSCSPISGHRSVSWYQQTPGQGLQFLFEYFSETQRNKGNFPGRFSGRQFSNSRSEMNVSTLELGDSALYLCASSQGPISEGLDEQYFGPGTRLTVT.

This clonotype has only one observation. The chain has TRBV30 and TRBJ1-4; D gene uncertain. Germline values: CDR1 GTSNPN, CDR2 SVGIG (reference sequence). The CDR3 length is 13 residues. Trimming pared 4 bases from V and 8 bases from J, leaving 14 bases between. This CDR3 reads CAWTVTRGEKLFF. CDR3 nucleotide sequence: TGTGCCTGGACGGTGACCCGTGGGGAAAAACTGTTTTTT.

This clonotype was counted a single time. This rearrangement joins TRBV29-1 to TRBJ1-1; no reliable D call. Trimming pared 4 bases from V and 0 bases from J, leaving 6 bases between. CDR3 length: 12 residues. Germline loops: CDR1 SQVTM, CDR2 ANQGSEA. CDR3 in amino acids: CSVVRMNTEAFF. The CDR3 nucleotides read TGCAGCGTTGTAAGAATGAACACTGAAGCTTTCTTT.

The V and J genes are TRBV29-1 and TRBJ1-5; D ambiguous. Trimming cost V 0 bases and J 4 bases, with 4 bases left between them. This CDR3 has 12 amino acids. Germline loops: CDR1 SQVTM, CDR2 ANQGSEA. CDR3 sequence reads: CSVEEGNQPQHF. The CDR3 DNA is TGCAGCGTTGAAGAGGGGAATCAGCCCCAGCATTTT.

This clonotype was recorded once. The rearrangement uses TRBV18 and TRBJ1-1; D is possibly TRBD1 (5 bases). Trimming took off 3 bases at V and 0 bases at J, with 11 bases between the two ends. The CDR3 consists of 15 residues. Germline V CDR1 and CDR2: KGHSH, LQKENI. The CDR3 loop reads CASSPGQQLNTEAFF. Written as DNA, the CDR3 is TGTGCCAGCTCACCGGGGCAACAGTTGAACACTGAAGCTTTCTTT.

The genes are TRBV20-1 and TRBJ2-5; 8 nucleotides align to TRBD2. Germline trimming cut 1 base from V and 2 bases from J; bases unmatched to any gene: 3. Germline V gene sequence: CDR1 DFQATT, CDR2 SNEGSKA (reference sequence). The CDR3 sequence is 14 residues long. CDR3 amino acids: CSARGTSIQETQYF. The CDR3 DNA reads TGCAGTGCTAGAGGGACTAGCATTCAAGAGACCCAGTACTTC.